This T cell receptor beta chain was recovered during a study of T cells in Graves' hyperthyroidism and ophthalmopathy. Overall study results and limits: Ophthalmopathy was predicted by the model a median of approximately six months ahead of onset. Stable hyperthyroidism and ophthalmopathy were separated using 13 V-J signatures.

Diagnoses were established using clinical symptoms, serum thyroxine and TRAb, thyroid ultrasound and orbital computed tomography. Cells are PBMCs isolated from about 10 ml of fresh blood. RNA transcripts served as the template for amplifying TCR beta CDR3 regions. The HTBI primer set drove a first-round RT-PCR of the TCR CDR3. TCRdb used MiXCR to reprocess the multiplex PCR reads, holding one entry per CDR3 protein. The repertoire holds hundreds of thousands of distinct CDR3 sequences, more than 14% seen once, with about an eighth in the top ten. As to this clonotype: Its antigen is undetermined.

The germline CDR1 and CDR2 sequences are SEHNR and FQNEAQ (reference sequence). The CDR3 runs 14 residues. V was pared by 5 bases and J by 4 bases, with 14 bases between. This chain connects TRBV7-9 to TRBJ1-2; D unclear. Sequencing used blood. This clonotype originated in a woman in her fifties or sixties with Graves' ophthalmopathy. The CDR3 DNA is TGTGCCAGCAGCCCACTCGGGGATATCTATGGCTACACCTTC. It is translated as CASSPLGDIYGYTF.